This TCR beta chain appears in the sequencing data of a study of human T cells and chemical hapten exposure. Documented time point: pre-sensitization, week 0. The treatment was: therapeutic diphenylcyclopropenone sensitization with weekly scalp DPC. From the RACE reads, TCRdb called clonotypes with MiXCR, one entry per CDR3 protein. The table includes approximately 41,000 distinct CDR3 sequences, about 7.6% detected once. The sample holds many counts of this clonotype. This TCR came from a woman aged 45-59 years with alopecia areata. Some clones in this sample may be carry-over from other donors' samples. Here the sequenced sample was whole blood, taken in connection with sensitization to the hapten diphenylcyclopropenone (DPC).

The chain's CDR3 is CASSVSTVRADTQYF. CDR3 bases: TGTGCCAGCAGCGTCTCAACCGTGCGGGCAGATACGCAGTATTTT. The chain carries TRBV7-9 and TRBJ2-3; D is perhaps TRBD2 (5 bases). The ends were cut back, 5 bases at V and 4 bases at J, with 16 bases in the middle. CDR3 length: 15 residues. Per germline, CDR1 SEHNR and CDR2 FQNEAQ (reference sequence).